These 5 T cell receptor beta chains originate from one sample sequenced in a study of blood T cell repertoires in COVID-19. Produced via immunoSEQ multiplex PCR; TCRdb's table is partial and in-frame only. The sample records about 210,000 clones, 92% being singletons. The sequencing input was peripheral blood. These receptor sequences come from a man aged 25 to 40 with acute or convalescent COVID-19.

This chain connects TRBV20-1 to TRBJ2-3; possible D gene TRBD1, 6 bases. CDR1 is DFQATT, CDR2 SNEGSKA, per germline (reference sequence). The germline V and J ends were trimmed by 3 bases and 4 bases, with 17 bases remaining between them. CDR3 size: 15 residues. CDR3 in amino acids: CSASFSPRQADTQYF. The DNA for the CDR3 is TGCAGTGCTAGTTTTAGTCCCCGACAGGCAGATACGCAGTATTTT.

In this sample, this clone turned up once. The V gene is TRBV19, the J gene TRBJ1-1; the D is unclear. The CDR3 runs to 11 residues. Trimming cost V 10 bases and J 4 bases, with 10 bases left between them. CDR1 is LNHDA, CDR2 SQIVND, per germline (reference sequence). In DNA form, the CDR3 reads TGTGCCATCCTGGAGGGCACTGAAGCTTTCTTT. Translation gives CAILEGTEAFF.

The chain couples TRBV6-5 to TRBJ2-7; no firm D call. V gave up 6 bases and J gave up 7 bases, with 16 bases separating them. Germline values: CDR1 MNHEY, CDR2 SVGAGI. The CDR3 contains 13 residues. CDR3 protein: CASRASAGGEQYF. Here the CDR3 DNA reads TGTGCCAGCAGGGCAAGCGCTGGCGGAGAGCAGTACTTC.

The chain recombines TRBV2 with TRBJ1-2; 8 positions match TRBD1. Trimming took 6 bases from V and 6 from J; bases not matched to a gene: 6. This CDR3 comprises 13 residues. Germline lookup yields CDR1 SNHLY and CDR2 FYNNEI. CDR3 bases: TGTGCCAGCAGAGACAGGGGTCTGAATGGCTACACCTTC. Amino acid sequence: CASRDRGLNGYTF. Complete variable domain (other parts from reference TRBV2 and TRBJ1-2): EPEVTQTPSHQVTQMGQEVILRCVPISNHLYFYWYRQILGQKVEFLVSFYNNEISEKSEIFDDQFSVERPDGSNFTLKIRSTKLEDSAMYFCASRDRGLNGYTFGSGTRLTVV.

The chain is built from TRBV19 and TRBJ1-5; D possibly corresponds to TRBD1 (5 bases). Trimming took 6 bases from V and 7 from J, leaving 13 bases between them. The CDR3 has 13 residues. Germline CDR1 is LNHDA and CDR2 is SQIVND (reference sequence). The CDR3 protein is CASRDSPGQPQHF. The CDR3 region has the DNA TGTGCCAGTAGAGACAGTCCCGGACAGCCCCAGCATTTT. Variable domain in full (rest from reference TRBV19 and TRBJ1-5): DGGITQSPKYLFRKEGQNVTLSCEQNLNHDAMYWYRQDPGQGLRLIYYSQIVNDFQKGDIAEGYSVSREKKESFPLTVTSAQKNPTAFYLCASRDSPGQPQHFGDGTRLSIL.